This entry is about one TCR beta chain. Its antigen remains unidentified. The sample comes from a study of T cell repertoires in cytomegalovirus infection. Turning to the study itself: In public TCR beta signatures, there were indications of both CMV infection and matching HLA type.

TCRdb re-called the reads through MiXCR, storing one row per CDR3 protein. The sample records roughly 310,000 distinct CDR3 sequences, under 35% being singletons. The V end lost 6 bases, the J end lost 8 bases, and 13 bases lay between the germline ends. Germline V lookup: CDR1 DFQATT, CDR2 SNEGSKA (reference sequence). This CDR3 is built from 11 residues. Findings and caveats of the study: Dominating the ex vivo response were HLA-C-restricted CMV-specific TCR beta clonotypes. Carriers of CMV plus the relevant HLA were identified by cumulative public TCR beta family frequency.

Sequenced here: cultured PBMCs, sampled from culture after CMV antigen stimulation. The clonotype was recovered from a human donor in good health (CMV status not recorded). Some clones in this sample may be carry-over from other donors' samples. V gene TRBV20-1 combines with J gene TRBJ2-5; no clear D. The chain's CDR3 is CSAQDRSTQYF. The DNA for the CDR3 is TGCAGTGCCCAGGACCGGAGCACCCAGTACTTC.